This T cell receptor beta chain is drawn from a study of T-cell reconstitution after alpha-beta-depleted transplantation in children. Study-level points and caveats: Several hundred graft clones that had expanded were reportedly the source of alpha-beta T cells about two months after transplant. Once a year had passed after transplant, T-cell counts and diversity came mostly from newly produced T cells.

The V gene end was trimmed by 5 bases and the J gene end by 0 bases; junction bases not matched to a gene: 1. This CDR3 has 13 amino acids. The germline CDR1 and CDR2 sequences are GTSNPN and SVGIG (reference sequence). In the case of this clonotype: Its antigen remains unknown.

A library of TCRbeta sequences, prepared with unique molecular identifiers, was generated. From the PCR reads, TCRdb called clonotypes with MiXCR, one entry per CDR3 protein. The sample has some 300,000 distinct CDR3 sequences, about 7.3% seen once. Sample: peripheral blood, taken 360 days after TCRalphabeta/CD19-depleted stem cell transplant. This sequence originates from a female patient aged 2-9 years who had a stem cell transplant for Fanconi anemia, so the T cells may come from the graft donor. The rearrangement joins TRBV30 to TRBJ2-1, with 7 bases that match TRBD1. In DNA, the CDR3 is TGTGCCTGGGGGGACAGCTCCTACAATGAGCAGTTCTTC. This encodes CAWGDSSYNEQFF.